This record looks at one T cell receptor beta chain sequence and its context. Its antigen is unknown. This CDR3 has 16 residues. Naivety among CD8 cells was defined by CD45RO negativity and positive CCR7 selection, thereby excluding terminally differentiated effector memory CD45RA+ cells. The assay was immunoSEQ multiplex PCR, and TCRdb's table has in-frame clones only and misses some. Of more than 600,000 clones listed, around 92% are singletons. The data originate from a study of shared clonotypes between healthy human individuals. Overall study results and limits: Rarefaction revealed incomplete sorted-subset sequencing despite large depth. Donors were few, which limited the genetic and exposure-history diversity represented.

This chain connects TRBV21-1 to TRBJ2-2; the table calls TRBD1, which could not be checked here. TRBV21-1 is marked as a pseudogene. This clonotype was obtained from a young man in good health. Sequenced: naive CD8+ T cells sorted from blood. The CDR3 is CATPSWQGPNTGELFF. In DNA, the CDR3 is TGTGCCACCCCATCCTGGCAGGGCCCGAACACCGGGGAGCTGTTTTTT.